This is a list of T cell receptor beta chains from one sample in a study of T cell changes during pregnancy in multiple sclerosis. Here immunoSEQ multiplex PCR was the method, and the copy in TCRdb shows in-frame clones only, minus some. The table lists tens of thousands of clones, about nine tenths of them singletons. Sample: CD8+ T cells from peripheral blood mononuclear cells, taken in the first trimester of pregnancy. All receptors derive from a female donor in good health, enrolled as a control in a pregnancy study. Both conserved end residues are part of each CDR3. A D gene is named only where the DNA matches it firmly. Expanded clones are given a class, and other clones once, few, many or no size at all.

V gene,D gene,J gene,clone size,CDR3 DNA,CDR3 protein
TRBV7-6,TRBD2,TRBJ2-1,.,TGTGCCAGCAGCTTAGATCCCCCTAGCGGGGGAGACAATGAGCAGTTCTTC,CASSLDPPSGGDNEQFF
TRBV7-6,.,TRBJ1-1,.,TGTGCCAGCAGTCACAGGGCGGCCACTGAAGCTTTCTTT,CASSHRAATEAFF
TRBV15,.,TRBJ1-1,.,TGTGCCACCAGCAGGGAAACAGGGTTTGAAGCTTTCTTT,CATSRETGFEAFF
TRBV9,TRBD2,TRBJ2-3,.,TGTGCCAGCAGCGTAGGACTAGCGGGCACAGATACGCAGTATTTT,CASSVGLAGTDTQYF
TRBV4-3,TRBD1,TRBJ1-5,.,TGCGCCAGCAGCCAAGACCGGACAGGGGGCACTCAGCCCCAGCATTTT,CASSQDRTGGTQPQHF
TRBV2,.,TRBJ1-3,.,TGTGCCAGCAGTGAATTTGACGGCGCGACGGGGGGTGGAAACACCATATATTTT,CASSEFDGATGGGNTIYF
TRBV19,.,TRBJ1-1,.,TGTGCCAGTAGTTACCGGGACATTCGCCCTGAAGCTTTCTTT,CASSYRDIRPEAFF
TRBV30,TRBD1,TRBJ2-7,.,TGTGCCGCCACGGGGGCAGGGGGCACCTACGAGCAGTACTTC,CAATGAGGTYEQYF
TRBV4-1,.,TRBJ1-3,.,TGCGCCAGCAGCCAAGCTTCAGCTGGAAACACCATATATTTT,CASSQASAGNTIYF
TRBV9,.,TRBJ1-2,.,TGTGCCAGCAGCCCCCGGGGGAACACCTATGGCTACACCTTC,CASSPRGNTYGYTF
TRBV27,TRBD1,TRBJ1-2,.,TGTGCCAGCAGTTTAAGTCCAGGGGGTAGTGGCTACACCTTC,CASSLSPGGSGYTF
TRBV18,TRBD2,TRBJ2-7,.,TGTGCCAGCTCGGTTGGACTAGCGGGGGACGAGCAGTACTTC,CASSVGLAGDEQYF
TRBV7-9,.,TRBJ2-1,.,TGTGCCATCAGTCCCCAGAGGAATGAGCAGTTCTTC,CAISPQRNEQFF
TRBV5-1,.,TRBJ1-1,.,TGCGCCAGCAGTTTAACGGTGAACACTGAAGCTTTCTTT,CASSLTVNTEAFF
TRBV2,TRBD1,TRBJ2-7,once,TGTGCCAGCAGTGACCGGGACAGATATTTGTTCAACTACGAGCAGTACTTC,CASSDRDRYLFNYEQYF
TRBV19,TRBD1,TRBJ2-1,.,TGTGCCAGTAGCACGGGCGGGACAGGTCAGTTCTTC,CASSTGGTGQFF
TRBV25-1,.,TRBJ2-7,.,TGTGCCAGCAGTGGCCACCACTATCCAGACCCCAAAGACTACGAGCAGTACTTC,CASSGHHYPDPKDYEQYF
TRBV27,.,TRBJ1-2,.,TGTGCCAGCAGTTTATCAGGAGCCTATGGCTACACCTTC,CASSLSGAYGYTF
TRBV28,.,TRBJ2-7,.,TGTGCCAGCAGTTCGGCAGGGCCCTACGAGCAGTACTTC,CASSSAGPYEQYF
TRBV5-6,TRBD1,TRBJ2-7,.,TGTGCCAGCAGCTCAGGGACAGGGCGCTACGAGCAGTACTTC,CASSSGTGRYEQYF
TRBV7-9,TRBD2,TRBJ2-3,.,TGTGCCAGCAGCTTAGAGGCTAGCGGGGTGACAGATACGCAGTATTTT,CASSLEASGVTDTQYF
TRBV7-9,TRBD1,TRBJ2-7,.,TGTGCCAGCGTAGGCGGGACAGGGGATTCCTACGAGCAGTACTTC,CASVGGTGDSYEQYF
TRBV4-2,.,TRBJ1-2,.,TGTGCCAGCAGCCCGTACAGGGAGGTATGGGACTATGGCTACACTTTC,CASSPYREVWDYGYTF
TRBV5-6,.,TRBJ2-1,.,TGTGCCAGCAGCTTGGGGGGGGGCCTTTACAATGAGCAGTTCTTC,CASSLGGGLYNEQFF
TRBV14,TRBD2,TRBJ2-1,.,TGTGCCAGCAGCCAAGTTAGCGGGGCTTACAATGAGCAGTTCTTC,CASSQVSGAYNEQFF
TRBV4-2,.,TRBJ1-1,once,TGTGCCAGCAGCCAAGATCACGGGGGGAAGGACACTGAAGCTTTCTTT,CASSQDHGGKDTEAFF
TRBV28,.,TRBJ1-6,.,TGTGCCAGCAGTCCCCGGGATTCGGGGAATTCACCCCTCCACTTT,CASSPRDSGNSPLHF
TRBV6-4,TRBD2,TRBJ2-5,.,TGTGCCAGCAGTCGACTAGCCGGGTCGGAGACCCAGTACTTC,CASSRLAGSETQYF
TRBV11-2,TRBD2,TRBJ2-7,.,TGTGCCAGCAGCTTACAATCAAGCGGGGGGGTATCCTACGAGCAGTACTTC,CASSLQSSGGVSYEQYF
TRBV4-3,TRBD2,TRBJ2-3,.,TGCGCCAGCAGCCAAGAAAACAGCGGGGGGCTTGTTGGGGGAGATACGCAGTATTTT,CASSQENSGGLVGGDTQYF
TRBV5-6,.,TRBJ1-4,.,TGTGCCAGCAGCACCCAAATGAGTGCCTATGAAAAACTGTTTTTT,CASSTQMSAYEKLFF